What follows are 27 T cell receptor beta chains derived from one specimen sequenced in a study of T-cell memory formation after mild COVID-19. TCRdb re-analysed the 5' RACE reads in MiXCR, keeping a single row per CDR3 protein. Among fewer than 400,000 distinct CDR3 sequences, around 13% were seen once, and the ten largest hold 20% to 25%. The sample consisted of PBMCs or a T cell subset sorted from them (not recorded which). These receptors came from a man between 18 and 29 years old who had mild COVID-19 (a few samples of this study predate the infection). Cell type and time point are not known.

This clonotype turned up a few times. The chain has TRBV14 and TRBJ2-7; D assignment may be TRBD1 or TRBD2 (6 bases each). The V and J ends lost 2 bases and 9 bases respectively, with 14 bases between them. The CDR3 length is 13 residues. The germline CDR1 and CDR2 sequences are SGHDN and FVKESK. The CDR3 spells CASSQSPGGVQYV. The DNA of the CDR3 is TGTGCCAGCAGCCAATCCCCCGGGGGCGTGCAGTACGTC.

The V call is TRBV6-5, the J call TRBJ1-2; D might be TRBD1 (5 bases). The germline V gene encodes CDR1 MNHEY and CDR2 SVGAGI. Trimming cost V 0 bases and J 4 bases, with 21 bases left between them. This CDR3 comprises 18 residues. The CDR3, as DNA: TGTGCCAGCAGTTACTCCCACCTGGCGGCCTGGGGGGGCTATGGCTACACCTTC. Amino acids: CASSYSHLAAWGGYGYTF.

This clonotype was detected a few times. This sequence joins TRBV5-1 and TRBJ1-1; 9 nucleotides match TRBD1. CDR1 and CDR2 from the germline V gene are SGHRS and YFSETQ. The CDR3 contains 16 residues. Germline trimming cut 5 bases from V and 5 bases from J; bases unmatched to any gene: 13. As DNA, the CDR3 is TGCGCCAGCAGGTTTCGGACGGGACAGGGCGAGACTGAAGCTTTCTTT. This translates into CASRFRTGQGETEAFF.

The J gene is TRBJ1-2, the V gene TRBV2; D ambiguous. Trimming stripped 4 bases from V and 3 bases from J, with 6 bases between. The CDR3 spans 12 residues. CDR1 is SNHLY, CDR2 FYNNEI, per germline. Here the CDR3 reads CASSGTDYGYTF. The CDR3 nucleotides are TGTGCCAGCAGTGGGACGGACTATGGCTACACCTTC.

The chain combines TRBV5-1 with TRBJ1-1; TRBD1 might be the D (5 bases). From germline, CDR1 is SGHRS and CDR2 YFSETQ. The CDR3 totals 16 residues. Trimming pared 1 base from V and 8 bases from J, leaving 21 bases between. The CDR3 region has the DNA TGCGCCAGCAGCTTGAGGGGTGCCGGTAGGAACTCGGAAGCTTTCTTT. This encodes CASSLRGAGRNSEAFF.

The chain combines TRBV5-5 with TRBJ1-4; tentative D call: TRBD1 (5 bases). The CDR3 is made up of 16 amino acids. Germline V gene lookup returns CDR1 SGHKS and CDR2 YYEKEE (reference sequence). V shed 0 bases and J shed 0 bases, with 9 bases lying between them. The CDR3 DNA follows: TGTGCCAGCAGCTTGGTCGCAGGGACAACTAATGAAAAACTGTTTTTT. Protein: CASSLVAGTTNEKLFF.

This clonotype was counted between two and nine times. The chain joins TRBV7-9 to TRBJ1-2; tentative D call: TRBD1 (6 bases). Germline V gene data show CDR1 as SEHNR and CDR2 as FQNEAQ (reference sequence). V lost 6 bases, J lost 0 bases, and 14 bases lay in between. This CDR3 spans 15 amino acids. CDR3 in amino acids: CASRPQGAANYGYTF. The DNA for the CDR3 is TGTGCCAGCAGACCACAGGGCGCGGCTAACTATGGCTACACCTTC.

This clonotype has just a few counts. V gene TRBV5-5 combines with J gene TRBJ1-1; D gene uncertain. There are 13 residues in the CDR3. The germline V gene has CDR1 SGHKS and CDR2 YYEKEE (reference sequence). Trimming removed 0 bases from V and 4 bases from J, with 7 bases in between. The CDR3: CASSLVDGTEAFF. The CDR3 DNA reads TGTGCCAGCAGCTTGGTGGACGGCACTGAAGCTTTCTTT.

This clonotype was picked up a small number of times. The chain carries TRBV27 and TRBJ2-3; a weak D match, TRBD2 (7 bases). This CDR3 spans 16 amino acids. Germline CDR1 is MNHEY and CDR2 is SMNVEV (reference sequence). Deletions cut 5 bases from V and 3 bases from J, with 18 bases between. In DNA form, the CDR3 reads TGTGCCAGCAGTCCCATTCTAGGGGGGGGGACAGATACGCAGTATTTT. It yields the protein CASSPILGGGTDTQYF.

The table lists this clonotype with many counts. The V gene is TRBV9, the J gene TRBJ2-1, with TRBD2 matching 8 bases. V shed 6 bases and J 6 bases; nucleotides not matched to a gene: 11. CDR1 and CDR2 (germline): SGDLS, YYNGEE. The CDR3 has 15 residues. The chain's CDR3 is CASTLGGDLTNEQFF. In DNA, the CDR3 is TGTGCCAGCACCCTCGGGGGGGACTTAACCAATGAGCAGTTCTTC.

The sample holds a few counts of this clonotype. This rearrangement joins TRBV7-9 to TRBJ1-5; D gene ambiguous. CDR1 SEHNR and CDR2 FQNEAQ come from the germline V gene (reference sequence). The V and J ends lost 4 bases and 0 bases respectively, with 16 bases between them. The CDR3 runs 17 residues. DNA of the CDR3: TGTGCCAGCAGCTCATCGGCAGCGTCTGATAGCAATCAGCCCCAGCATTTT. Its protein is CASSSSAASDSNQPQHF.

There are many counts of this clonotype. The rearrangement joins TRBV4-1 to TRBJ2-7, with 8 nucleotides matching TRBD2. CDR3 length: 14 amino acids. The junction had 10 bases not matched to a gene; V was cut back by 4 bases and J by 8 bases. From germline, CDR1 is MGHRA and CDR2 YSYEKL. This CDR3 reads CASSRLGLEIKQYF. As DNA, the CDR3 is TGCGCCAGCAGCCGCTTGGGACTAGAGATAAAGCAGTACTTC.

There are a few counts of this clonotype. The V call is TRBV9, the J call TRBJ2-6, with a weak D call TRBD1 (5 bases). Looked up from germline, CDR1 is SGDLS and CDR2 is YYNGEE. Trimming removed 0 bases at V and 0 bases at J, with 10 bases between. The CDR3 is 17 amino acids. The CDR3 loop reads CASSVAPTGSGANVLTF. The CDR3 DNA sequence: TGTGCCAGCAGCGTAGCGCCCACAGGCTCTGGGGCCAACGTCCTGACTTTC.

This clonotype was seen more than once but under ten times. This chain joins TRBV20-1 and TRBJ2-7; 10 nucleotides agree with TRBD1. CDR3 size: 15 residues. The germline V gene encodes CDR1 DFQATT and CDR2 SNEGSKA (reference sequence). J was trimmed by 2 bases and V by 1 base; bases with no gene match: 5. Written as DNA, the CDR3 is TGCAGTGCTAGAGCCGGGGACAGGGGAGCCTACGAGCAGTACGTC. Residues: CSARAGDRGAYEQYV.

The sample holds many counts of this clonotype. This sequence joins TRBV5-5 and TRBJ2-1; possible D gene TRBD1, 6 bases. V shed 4 bases and J shed 2 bases, with 13 bases lying between them. This CDR3 has 15 amino acids. The germline V gene has CDR1 SGHKS and CDR2 YYEKEE (reference sequence). The CDR3 region is CASSPGQSPYNEQFF. CDR3 sequence (DNA): TGTGCCAGCAGCCCCGGACAGAGCCCCTACAATGAGCAGTTCTTC.

This clonotype was picked up a small number of times. This rearrangement joins TRBV5-1 to TRBJ1-1; a weak D match, TRBD1 (5 bases). V was clipped by 4 bases and J by 8 bases, with 15 bases between them. Per the germline V gene, CDR1 is SGHRS and CDR2 is YFSETQ. The CDR3 is 13 amino acids. Here the CDR3 reads CASSGLRDGEAFF. CDR3 DNA sequence: TGCGCCAGCAGCGGTCTCCGGGACGGGGAAGCTTTCTTT. Full variable domain (rest looked up from reference TRBV5-1 and TRBJ1-1): KAGVTQTPRYLIKTRGQQVTLSCSPISGHRSVSWYQQTPGQGLQFLFEYFSETQRNKGNFPGRFSGRQFSNSRSEMNVSTLELGDSALYLCASSGLRDGEAFFGQGTRLTVV.

The V and J genes are TRBV4-3 and TRBJ1-1; TRBD1 might be the D (5 bases). Germline CDR1 and CDR2: LGHNA and YSLEER. The V and J ends lost 1 base and 1 base respectively, with 10 bases between them. There are 15 residues in the CDR3. CDR3 region: CASSQAGAGNTEAFF. CDR3 nucleotide sequence: TGCGCCAGCAGCCAAGCCGGGGCCGGGAACACTGAAGCTTTCTTT.

The rearrangement links TRBV7-2 to TRBJ2-5; D is perhaps TRBD2 (5 bases). Deletions cut 5 bases from V and 5 bases from J, with 15 bases between. Germline loops: CDR1 SGHTA, CDR2 FQGNSA. The CDR3 has 14 amino acids. CDR3 loop: CASSPMTRAETQYF. In DNA form, the CDR3 reads TGTGCCAGCAGCCCCATGACGCGGGCGGAGACCCAGTACTTC.

The rearrangement uses TRBV20-1 and TRBJ2-7, with D unresolved. The V end lost 6 bases, the J end lost 1 base, and 10 bases lay between the germline ends. The CDR3 covers 12 residues. Germline CDR1 is DFQATT and CDR2 is SNEGSKA (reference sequence). This chain's CDR3 is CSADQLSYEQYF. CDR3 bases: TGCAGTGCGGACCAATTATCCTACGAGCAGTACTTC.

J is TRBJ2-7 and V is TRBV4-1; D is possibly TRBD2 (7 bases). The CDR3 covers 17 residues. Germline V gene sequence: CDR1 MGHRA, CDR2 YSYEKL. Trimming pared 0 bases from V and 6 bases from J, leaving 21 bases between. The CDR3 protein is CASSQDSHGGPLGEQYF. The CDR3 DNA follows: TGCGCCAGCAGCCAAGATTCTCACGGGGGGCCTCTTGGCGAGCAGTACTTC.

The rearrangement links TRBV6-5 to TRBJ2-2; D is unclear. Per germline, CDR1 MNHEY and CDR2 SVGAGI. The CDR3 is made up of 15 amino acids. The V gene lost 4 bases and the J gene lost 4 bases, with 13 bases spanning the gap. CDR3 amino acids: CASSSLNGFTGELFF. The CDR3 DNA sequence: TGTGCCAGCAGTTCTCTGAACGGATTCACCGGGGAGCTGTTTTTT.

V usage is TRBV6-5 and J usage is TRBJ1-1; D is undetermined. This CDR3 comprises 13 residues. V was pared by 6 bases and J by 5 bases, with 13 bases between. Germline CDR1 MNHEY, CDR2 SVGAGI. Written as DNA, the CDR3 is TGTGCCAGCAGGGTCAGCAGTGCGACTGAAGCTTTCTTT. This codes for CASRVSSATEAFF.

The chain recombines TRBV6-5 with TRBJ2-1; tentative D call: TRBD2 (6 bases). V was cut by 6 bases and J by 4 bases, with 13 bases left in between. In germline, CDR1 is MNHEY, CDR2 SVGAGI. This CDR3 region has 14 residues. The CDR3 is CASSPRAGYNEQFF. The CDR3 nucleotides read TGTGCCAGCAGCCCTCGGGCGGGGTACAATGAGCAGTTCTTC.

This clonotype was seen a handful of times. The J gene is TRBJ1-3, the V gene TRBV7-6, with unresolved D. The V end lost 1 base, the J end lost 0 bases, and 10 bases lay between the germline ends. Germline V lookup: CDR1 SGHVS, CDR2 FNYEAQ. This CDR3 has 16 amino acids. CDR3 in amino acids: CASSLVLGSSGNTIYF. In nucleotides, the CDR3 is TGTGCCAGCAGCTTAGTTCTGGGGAGCTCTGGAAACACCATATATTTT.

The sample holds a few counts of this clonotype. V gene TRBV28 combines with J gene TRBJ2-6, with a weak D call TRBD2 (6 bases). This CDR3 contains 18 residues. Germline V gene lookup returns CDR1 MDHEN and CDR2 SYDVKM. V was cut by 2 bases and J by 5 bases, with 19 bases left in between. The CDR3 reads CASSLPGLGAVRANVLTF. DNA of the CDR3: TGTGCCAGCAGTTTACCGGGACTGGGAGCGGTAAGGGCCAACGTCCTGACTTTC.

The sample holds a few counts of this clonotype. The CDR3 spells CASRRKGSPLHF. The CDR3, as DNA: TGTGCCAGCAGGCGTAAGGGATCACCCCTCCACTTT. The V call is TRBV12-3 or TRBV12-4, the J call TRBJ1-6; D not certain. V lost 6 bases and J 10 bases, leaving 10 bases between the germline ends. This CDR3 is 12 amino acids long.

This sequence joins TRBV11-2 and TRBJ2-7; 11 bases match TRBD1. Unmatched junction bases numbered 3, after V lost 5 bases and J lost 6 bases. The CDR3 spans 13 residues. CDR1 and CDR2 from the germline V gene are SGHAT and FQNNGV. CDR3 in amino acids: CASSPDRGLEQYF. The CDR3 DNA reads TGTGCCAGCAGCCCGGACAGGGGGCTCGAGCAGTACTTC.